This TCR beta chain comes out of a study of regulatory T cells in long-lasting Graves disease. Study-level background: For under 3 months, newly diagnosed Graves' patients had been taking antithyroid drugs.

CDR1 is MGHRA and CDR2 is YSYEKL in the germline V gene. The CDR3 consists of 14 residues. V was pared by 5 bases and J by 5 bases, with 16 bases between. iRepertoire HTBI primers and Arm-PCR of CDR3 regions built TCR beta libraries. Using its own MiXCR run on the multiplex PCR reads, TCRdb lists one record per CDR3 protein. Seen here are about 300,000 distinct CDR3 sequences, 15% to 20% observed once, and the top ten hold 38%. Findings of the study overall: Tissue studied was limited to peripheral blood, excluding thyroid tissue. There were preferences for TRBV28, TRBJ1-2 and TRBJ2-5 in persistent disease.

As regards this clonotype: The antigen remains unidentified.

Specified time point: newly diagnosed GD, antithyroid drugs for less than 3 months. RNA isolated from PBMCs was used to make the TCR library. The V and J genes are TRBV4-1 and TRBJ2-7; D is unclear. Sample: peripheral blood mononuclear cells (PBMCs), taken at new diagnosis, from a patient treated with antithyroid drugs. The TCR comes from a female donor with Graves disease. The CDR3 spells CASSFYGARDEQYF. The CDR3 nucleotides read TGCGCCAGCAGCTTCTACGGAGCTCGCGACGAGCAGTACTTC.